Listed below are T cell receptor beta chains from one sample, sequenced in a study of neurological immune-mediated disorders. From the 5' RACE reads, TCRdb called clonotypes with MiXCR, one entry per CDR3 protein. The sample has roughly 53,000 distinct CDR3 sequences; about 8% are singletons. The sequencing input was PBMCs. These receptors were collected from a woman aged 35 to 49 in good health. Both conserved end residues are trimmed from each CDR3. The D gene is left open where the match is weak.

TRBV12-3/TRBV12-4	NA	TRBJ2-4	ASSFGQGNIQY
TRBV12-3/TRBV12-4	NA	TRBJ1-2	ASSLDYGYT
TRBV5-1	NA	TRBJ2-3	ASSPSGRDTQY
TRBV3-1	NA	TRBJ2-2	ASSLLNTGELF
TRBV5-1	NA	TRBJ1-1	ASSFYICSASSDTEAF
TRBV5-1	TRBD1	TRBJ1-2	ASSLGQGEGYT
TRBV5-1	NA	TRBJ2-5	ASSLTPYPINQETQY
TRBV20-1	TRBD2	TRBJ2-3	SARTSGRLFRTDTQY
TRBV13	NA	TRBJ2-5	ASSLAGSQETQY
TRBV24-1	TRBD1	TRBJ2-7	ATSERGQGSTGEQY
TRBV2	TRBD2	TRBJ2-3	ASTTDSGATDTQY
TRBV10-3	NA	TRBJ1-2	AIMSDYGYT
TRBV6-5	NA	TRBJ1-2	ASSYDRFYGYT
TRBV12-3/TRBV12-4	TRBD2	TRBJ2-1	ASSFSLAGGPYNEQF
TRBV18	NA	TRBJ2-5	ASSPPTETQY
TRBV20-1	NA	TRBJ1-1	SAVQGYTEAF